This T cell receptor (beta chain) was profiled in a study of blood T cell repertoires in COVID-19. For the study at large: Samples of COVID-19 (acute and convalescent) were obtained from the United States, Italy and Spain.

Germline V CDR1 and CDR2: GTSNPN, SVGIG (reference sequence). V dropped 2 bases and J dropped 4 bases, with 13 bases sitting between them. The CDR3 runs to 14 residues. Under the authors' procedure: Amplification of reference gene primers was used by the study to estimate nucleated cell counts. Here immunoSEQ multiplex PCR was the method, and the copy in TCRdb shows in-frame clones only, minus some. The V and J calls and clone size are taken from that table; D and trimming were inferred from the DNA. Found here are a few hundred thousand clones, 75% to 90% of them singletons; the top ten hold about 5.4%. Two negative PCRs, clearance, or symptom resolution had been documented for recovered Cohort 3 donors.

The rearrangement links TRBV30 to TRBJ2-3; D unclear. Material: PBMCs or T cells enriched from blood (not recorded which). The TCR originated in a woman in her forties or fifties who had recovered from COVID-19. Here the CDR3 DNA reads TGTGCCTGGAGTCAAGCTCCCAAGCCAGATACGCAGTATTTT. It codes for CAWSQAPKPDTQYF.